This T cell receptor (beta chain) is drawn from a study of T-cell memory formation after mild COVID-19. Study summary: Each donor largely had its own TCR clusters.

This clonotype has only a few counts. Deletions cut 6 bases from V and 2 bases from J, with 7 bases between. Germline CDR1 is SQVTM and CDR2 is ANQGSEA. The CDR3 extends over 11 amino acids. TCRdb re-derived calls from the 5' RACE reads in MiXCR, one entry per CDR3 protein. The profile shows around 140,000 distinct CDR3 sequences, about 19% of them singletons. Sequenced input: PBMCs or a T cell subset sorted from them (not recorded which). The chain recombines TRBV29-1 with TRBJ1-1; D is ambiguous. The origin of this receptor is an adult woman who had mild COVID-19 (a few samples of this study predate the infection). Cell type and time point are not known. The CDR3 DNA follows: TGCAGCGTGACCGAAAACACTGAAGCTTTCTTT. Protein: CSVTENTEAFF.